Sequencing of this T cell receptor beta chain was carried out in a study of cytomegalovirus exposure and HLA in healthy donors. The overall study: Of approximately 400 genotyped donors, 70% to 85% clustered with self-reported Caucasian donors.

PCR amplification relied on 60 Vbeta primers (plus 13 Jbeta primers). Sequenced by immunoSEQ multiplex PCR; TCRdb stores in-frame clones only, minus some. The sample holds about 190,000 clones, about four fifths seen once. J gave up 6 bases and V 0 bases, and 10 bases lay outside the gene matches. Germline V gives CDR1 MNHNS, CDR2 SASEGT. The CDR3 totals 16 residues. The specimen was PBMCs. This TCR came from a young man in good health and CMV-seropositive. The chain uses TRBV6-1 and TRBJ2-7; 8 bases are a match to TRBD2. CDR3 bases: TGTGCCAGCAGTGAAGCTTCCGGGACTAGAGGCGGCGAGCAGTACTTC. Amino acids: CASSEASGTRGGEQYF.